This TCR beta chain comes out of a study of cytomegalovirus exposure and HLA in healthy donors. Whole-study findings and limits: A missense DCLRE1C variant was associated with V- and J-gene trimming of TCR beta chains in a later analysis, and an independent cohort replicated the association. Most likely, a cluster of highly shared sequence variants arose as a sequencing artifact. Analysis performed later showed TCR beta chains linked to HLA being more clonally expanded than equally common others.

The germline V gene encodes CDR1 MDHEN and CDR2 SYDVKM. This CDR3 region has 14 residues. Between the trimmed V and J ends, which lost 2 bases and 6 bases, there was a span of 11 bases. The study ran its PCR with 60 Vbeta and 13 Jbeta primers. Only in-frame clones appear in the TCRdb table, and some are missing; sequencing was by immunoSEQ multiplex PCR. The sample holds 250,000 to 350,000 clones, more than 80% seen once. A word on this clone: Its target is not known.

The sample was PBMCs. The chain uses TRBV28 and TRBJ2-1; no firm D call. This receptor was taken from a man in his forties or fifties in good health and CMV-seropositive. The CDR3 DNA follows: TGTGCCAGCAGTTTAACGGTCGGTCTCAATGAGCAGTTCTTC. This gives the protein CASSLTVGLNEQFF. Combining the CDR3 with reference TRBV28 and TRBJ2-1 gives the whole variable domain DVKVTQSSRYLVKRTGEKVFLECVQDMDHENMFWYRQDPGLGLRLIYFSYDVKMKEKGDIPEGYSVSREKKERFSLILESASTNQTSMYLCASSLTVGLNEQFFGPGTRLTVL.